The T cell receptor (beta chain) described here comes from a study of CD8 T cells in ankylosing spondylitis. Study results and limitations: There was a TCR beta motif, made of 7 or 8 highly homologous variants, that appeared characteristic of ankylosing spondylitis blood. Disease-linked clones bore a CD8+ phenotype, appearing relatively rarely in peripheral blood. As reported, disease-linked clones showed significant enrichment in matched ankylosing spondylitis synovial fluid. In reactive arthritis synovial fluid and blood, some motif variants had been reported before.

In germline, CDR1 is SGHRS, CDR2 YFSETQ. V was pared by 2 bases and J by 3 bases, with 11 bases between. CDR3 length equals 14 residues. For this clonotype: Its antigen remains unknown.

TCRdb passed the 5' RACE reads through MiXCR, listing each CDR3 protein once. The sample includes about 110,000 distinct CDR3 sequences, around 24% seen only once; the top ten take 10% to 15%. This TCR came from a male donor with ankylosing spondylitis. Material for sequencing was synovial fluid, either unsorted or a sorted T cell fraction (not recorded which). The chain couples TRBV5-1 to TRBJ2-5, with a possible D match to TRBD1 (5 bases). Written as DNA, the CDR3 is TGCGCCAGCAGCTTTAGTCAGGGCAAAGAGACCCAGTACTTC. This codes for CASSFSQGKETQYF.